Listed below are T cell receptor beta chains from one sample, sequenced in a study of blood T cell repertoires in COVID-19. The data were produced by immunoSEQ multiplex PCR, yet TCRdb's version contains in-frame clones alone and is incomplete. The data show around 140,000 clones, around 87% seen once. Sequencing used PBMCs or T cells enriched from blood (not recorded which). These receptors originate from a woman between 35 and 50 years old who had been exposed to COVID-19. Each CDR3 is given with its conserved first and last residue. A D gene is named only where the DNA matches it firmly. Not all rows give a size; the values are once, few, many and, for expanded clones, a class.

clone_size | d_call | j_call | v_call | cdr3_aa | cdr3_nt
NA | NA | TRBJ1-2 | TRBV15 | CATSRVDRNNYGYTF | TGTGCCACCAGCAGAGTCGACAGGAATAACTATGGCTACACCTTC
NA | TRBD1 | TRBJ1-5 | TRBV7-2 | CASSTRQGNNQPQHF | TGTGCCAGCAGCACGAGACAGGGTAACAATCAGCCCCAGCATTTT
NA | NA | TRBJ1-2 | TRBV7-9 | CASSPQGIDGYTF | TGTGCCAGCAGCCCTCAGGGAATTGATGGCTACACCTTC
NA | NA | TRBJ1-5 | TRBV28 | CASSPYSNQPQHF | TGTGCCAGCAGTCCTTATAGCAATCAGCCCCAGCATTTT
NA | NA | TRBJ2-7 | TRBV12-3/TRBV12-4 | CASVKRLTYEQYF | TGTGCCAGCGTTAAGCGGCTCACCTACGAGCAGTACTTC
NA | NA | TRBJ2-7 | TRBV12-5 | CASGSILTGSVTEQYF | TGTGCTAGTGGTTCCATCTTGACAGGTTCCGTCACCGAGCAGTACTTC
NA | TRBD2 | TRBJ2-3 | TRBV7-8 | CASSLELAGGADTQYF | TGTGCCAGCAGCTTAGAACTAGCGGGAGGCGCAGATACGCAGTATTTT
NA | NA | TRBJ2-3 | TRBV6-5 | CASRYTDTQYF | TGTGCCAGCCGCTACACAGATACGCAGTATTTT
NA | TRBD1 | TRBJ1-1 | TRBV7-3 | CASSLSGGQGTEAFF | TGTGCCAGCAGCCTTTCGGGCGGACAGGGAACTGAAGCTTTCTTT
once | TRBD1 | TRBJ1-1 | TRBV5-5 | CASRSRDRFYLWNTEAFF | TGTGCCAGCAGATCCCGGGACAGGTTTTATCTCTGGAACACTGAAGCTTTCTTT
NA | NA | TRBJ1-4 | TRBV2 | CASSVQGKEKLFF | TGTGCCAGCAGTGTGCAGGGAAAGGAAAAACTGTTTTTT
NA | TRBD1 | TRBJ1-2 | TRBV11-2 | CASSMRDSGGYTF | TGTGCCAGCAGCATGCGGGACAGCGGTGGCTACACCTTC
NA | TRBD1 | TRBJ1-2 | TRBV19 | CASTTPGQGANYGYTF | TGTGCCAGTACCACTCCGGGACAGGGGGCTAACTATGGCTACACCTTC
NA | TRBD1 | TRBJ1-3 | TRBV9 | CASSEWGQPSSGNTIYF | TGTGCCAGCAGCGAGTGGGGACAGCCGAGCTCTGGAAACACCATATATTTT
NA | NA | TRBJ1-2 | TRBV10-3 | CAISDPGEPRGDGYTF | TGTGCCATCAGTGATCCAGGGGAACCCAGGGGCGATGGCTACACCTTC
NA | TRBD2 | TRBJ2-3 | TRBV10-1 | CASSDTSGPQDTQYF | TGCGCCAGCAGTGATACTAGCGGGCCCCAGGATACGCAGTATTTT
NA | NA | TRBJ1-2 | TRBV28 | CASSSRDEDGYTF | TGTGCCAGCAGTTCACGGGATGAGGATGGCTACACCTTC
NA | NA | TRBJ2-1 | TRBV13 | CASSYGQNSYNEQFF | TGTGCCAGCAGCTACGGACAGAACTCCTACAATGAGCAGTTCTTC
NA | TRBD1 | TRBJ1-4 | TRBV19 | CASRLGTVNEKLFF | TGTGCCAGTAGACTCGGGACAGTTAATGAAAAACTGTTTTTT
NA | TRBD1 | TRBJ1-6 | TRBV13 | CASSLTTGDPSYNSPLHF | TGTGCCAGCAGCTTAACCACAGGGGATCCCTCCTATAATTCACCCCTCCACTTT
NA | NA | TRBJ1-4 | TRBV11-3 | CASARVVTVDEKLFF | TGTGCCAGCGCCCGCGTTGTTACGGTCGATGAAAAACTGTTTTTT
few | TRBD2 | TRBJ2-7 | TRBV6-5 | CASSSQGTSGYEQYF | TGTGCCAGCAGTTCCCAAGGGACTAGCGGCTACGAGCAGTACTTC
NA | NA | TRBJ1-4 | TRBV27 | CASRSRQEKLFF | TGTGCCAGCAGATCTCGACAGGAAAAACTGTTTTTT
once | NA | TRBJ1-6 | TRBV5-1 | CASSLRTENSPLHF | TGCGCCAGCAGCTTGAGGACAGAAAATTCACCCCTCCACTTT
few | TRBD2 | TRBJ2-5 | TRBV6-1 | CASSEIQRGDLETQYF | TGTGCCAGCAGTGAAATCCAGCGGGGGGATCTAGAGACCCAGTACTTC
few | NA | TRBJ1-1 | TRBV7-9 | CASSGRGRGDTEAFF | TGTGCCAGCAGCGGACGGGGTCGGGGGGACACTGAAGCTTTCTTT
NA | NA | TRBJ1-5 | TRBV7-9 | CASSATGGQPQHF | TGTGCCAGCAGCGCCACGGGAGGGCAGCCCCAGCATTTT
NA | TRBD1 | TRBJ1-6 | TRBV6-1 | CASSEPDRVGISPLHF | TGTGCCAGCAGTGAACCGGACAGGGTGGGGATTTCACCCCTCCACTTT
NA | NA | TRBJ2-7 | TRBV4-3 | CASSQTTGDFYEQYF | TGCGCCAGCAGCCAGACCACAGGGGACTTCTACGAGCAGTACTTC
NA | NA | TRBJ1-2 | TRBV5-1 | CASSLVGQDDGYTF | TGCGCCAGCAGCTTGGTAGGACAAGACGATGGCTACACCTTC
once | NA | TRBJ1-6 | TRBV5-1 | CASSFGGNSPLHF | TGCGCCAGCAGCTTCGGAGGGAATTCACCCCTCCACTTT
NA | NA | TRBJ1-6 | TRBV10-3 | CAISESRGTGTYNSPLHF | TGTGCCATCAGTGAGTCCCGGGGTACAGGGACCTATAATTCACCCCTCCACTTT
NA | TRBD1 | TRBJ2-1 | TRBV18 | CASSPLTGTGTSEQFF | TGTGCCAGCTCACCTTTAACCGGGACAGGGACAAGTGAGCAGTTCTTC
NA | NA | TRBJ1-1 | TRBV29-1 | CSTRTELNTEAFF | TGCAGCACTCGGACAGAATTGAACACTGAAGCTTTCTTT
NA | TRBD1 | TRBJ2-7 | TRBV6-1 | CASSEVGQGSYEQYF | TGTGCCAGCAGTGAAGTCGGACAGGGCTCCTACGAGCAGTACTTC
NA | NA | TRBJ2-7 | TRBV5-1 | CASSYQVSSYEQYF | TGCGCCAGCAGCTATCAGGTTAGCTCCTACGAGCAGTACTTC
NA | NA | TRBJ1-1 | TRBV4-3 | CASSQVTGEAFF | TGCGCCAGCAGCCAAGTGACAGGTGAAGCTTTCTTT
NA | TRBD1 | TRBJ2-1 | TRBV28 | CASSPEGASYNEQFF | TGTGCCAGCAGCCCCGAGGGGGCGTCCTACAATGAGCAGTTCTTC
NA | NA | TRBJ2-7 | TRBV28 | CASSQTGNSYEQYF | TGTGCCAGCAGCCAGACAGGCAACTCCTACGAGCAGTACTTC
NA | TRBD2 | TRBJ2-1 | TRBV6-5 | CASSSTKRGGYNEQFF | TGTGCCAGCAGTTCCACCAAGCGGGGGGGGTACAATGAGCAGTTCTTC
once | NA | TRBJ1-3 | TRBV5-8 | CASSLGEASGNTIYF | TGTGCCAGCAGCCTGGGGGAGGCCTCTGGAAACACCATATATTTT
NA | NA | TRBJ1-6 | TRBV28 | CASRGNGVSPLHF | TGTGCCAGCAGAGGGAACGGGGTGTCGCCCCTCCACTTT
few | NA | TRBJ1-6 | TRBV3-1/TRBV3-2 | CASSQDSRQVHSPLHF | TGTGCCAGCAGCCAAGATAGTCGTCAGGTCCACTCACCCCTCCACTTT
NA | NA | TRBJ1-2 | TRBV12-3/TRBV12-4 | CASSWDIYGYTF | TGTGCCAGCAGTTGGGACATCTATGGCTACACCTTC
NA | NA | TRBJ2-7 | TRBV7-8 | CASSLAPGYAAEQYF | TGTGCCAGCAGCTTAGCCCCGGGTTACGCTGCCGAGCAGTACTTC
NA | NA | TRBJ1-4 | TRBV9 | CASSLRHATNEKLFF | TGTGCCAGCAGCTTAAGACACGCAACTAATGAAAAACTGTTTTTT
NA | NA | TRBJ1-4 | TRBV5-1 | CASSLEARGEKLFF | TGCGCCAGCAGCTTGGAGGCAAGAGGAGAAAAACTGTTTTTT
NA | NA | TRBJ1-5 | TRBV6-7 | CASSFTGPNQPQHF | TGTGCCAGCAGTTTTACAGGGCCCAATCAGCCCCAGCATTTT
NA | TRBD1 | TRBJ1-1 | TRBV7-9 | CASSSTGGASEAFF | TGTGCCAGCAGCTCGACAGGGGGCGCGTCTGAAGCTTTCTTT
once | TRBD2 | TRBJ2-2 | TRBV7-8 | CASSLVLAANTGELFF | TGTGCCAGCAGCCTAGTACTAGCGGCGAACACCGGGGAGCTGTTTTTT
NA | NA | TRBJ1-3 | TRBV27 | CASGKASSGNTIYF | TGTGCCAGCGGAAAAGCGAGCTCTGGAAACACCATATATTTT
NA | NA | TRBJ1-1 | TRBV2 | CASKIRVGTEAFF | TGTGCCAGCAAAATCAGGGTGGGAACTGAAGCTTTCTTT
NA | TRBD1 | TRBJ1-3 | TRBV9 | CASSVTGSWGNSGNTIYF | TGTGCCAGCAGCGTGACAGGGTCTTGGGGGAACTCTGGAAACACCATATATTTT